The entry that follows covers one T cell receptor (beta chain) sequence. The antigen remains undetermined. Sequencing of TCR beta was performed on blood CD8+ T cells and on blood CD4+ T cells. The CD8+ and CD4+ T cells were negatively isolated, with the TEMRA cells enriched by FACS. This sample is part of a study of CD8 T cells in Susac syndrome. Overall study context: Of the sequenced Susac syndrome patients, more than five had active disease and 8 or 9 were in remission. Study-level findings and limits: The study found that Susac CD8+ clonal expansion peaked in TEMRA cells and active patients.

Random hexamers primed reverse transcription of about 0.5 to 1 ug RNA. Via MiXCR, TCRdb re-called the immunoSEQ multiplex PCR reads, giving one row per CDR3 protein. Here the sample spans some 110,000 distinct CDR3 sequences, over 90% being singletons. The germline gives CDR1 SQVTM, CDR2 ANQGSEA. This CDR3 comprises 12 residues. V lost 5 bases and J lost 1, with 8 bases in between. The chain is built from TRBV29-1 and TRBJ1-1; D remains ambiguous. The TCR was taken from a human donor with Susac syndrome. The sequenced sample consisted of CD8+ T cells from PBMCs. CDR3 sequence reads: CSVPTANTEAFF. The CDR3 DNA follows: TGCAGCGTTCCCACCGCGAACACTGAAGCTTTCTTT.